Sequencing of this T cell receptor beta chain was carried out in a study of post-analysis software for immune sequencing data. Trimming stripped 2 bases from V and 0 bases from J, with 6 bases between. The CDR3 extends over 14 amino acids. Looked up from germline, CDR1 is SGDLS and CDR2 is YYNGEE. cDNA libraries of TCR beta carried unique molecular identifiers. TCRdb re-analysed the PCR reads in MiXCR, keeping a single row per CDR3 protein. This sample has a few hundred thousand distinct CDR3 sequences, with 35% to 40% found just once. On this clonotype: Its cognate antigen is unknown.

Overall study findings and caveats: In patients, five TRBV segments were more frequent than in controls, with TRBV5-6, TRBV5-1 and TRBV20-1 among them.

This receptor was identified in a girl between 5 and 17 years old with multiple sclerosis. The rearrangement links TRBV9 to TRBJ1-3, with unresolved D. The material sequenced was blood. The CDR3 coding sequence is TGTGCCAGCAGCGTCGGGAGCTCTGGAAACACCATATATTTT. As protein: CASSVGSSGNTIYF.